Listed below are T cell receptor beta chains from one sample, sequenced in a study of PD-L1 blockade in urothelial cancer. Generated by immunoSEQ multiplex PCR, the TCRdb table keeps only in-frame clones and is missing some. The sample includes 85,000 to 90,000 clones, about 84% seen only once; the top ten take around 14%. Sequencing was performed on PBMCs, taken around atezolizumab (anti-PD-L1) treatment. Receptors originate from a man in his sixties with urothelial cancer. Both conserved end residues are part of each CDR3. Each record gives: clone size, J gene, D gene, V gene, CDR3 DNA, CDR3 protein. D genes are given only for firm matches. Expanded clones get a size class; other rows say once, few or many, or leave the size out.

abundance: .
j_gene: TRBJ1-4
d_gene: .
v_gene: TRBV15
CDR3nt: TGTGCCACCAGCAAGCTCCCCAGGGGCGCTAATGAAAAACTGTTTTTT
CDR3aa: CATSKLPRGANEKLFF

abundance: .
j_gene: TRBJ2-2
d_gene: TRBD2
v_gene: TRBV9
CDR3nt: TGTGCCAGCAGCGTAGGTGGCGGGAGAGGGACCGGGGAGCTGTTTTTT
CDR3aa: CASSVGGGRGTGELFF

abundance: .
j_gene: TRBJ2-1
d_gene: TRBD2
v_gene: TRBV7-2
CDR3nt: TGTGCCAGCAGGAAGTCAGCGGGAGGCCCATCCGAGCAGTTCTTC
CDR3aa: CASRKSAGGPSEQFF

abundance: once
j_gene: TRBJ2-7
d_gene: .
v_gene: TRBV11-3
CDR3nt: TGTGCCAGCAGCTTTTATAACAGACAGTACGAGCAGTACTTC
CDR3aa: CASSFYNRQYEQYF

abundance: .
j_gene: TRBJ2-4
d_gene: .
v_gene: TRBV6-1
CDR3nt: TGTGCCAGCAGTGAAGGCGGGGTGGCCAAAAACATTCAGTACTTC
CDR3aa: CASSEGGVAKNIQYF

abundance: .
j_gene: TRBJ1-2
d_gene: .
v_gene: TRBV11-1
CDR3nt: TGTGCCAGCAGCCGGAGTCCCGAGACTGGCTACACCTTC
CDR3aa: CASSRSPETGYTF

abundance: .
j_gene: TRBJ2-1
d_gene: TRBD2
v_gene: TRBV10-3
CDR3nt: TGTGCCATCAGTGAGTCGATAGCGGGGGGCTCAAAGGAGCAGTTCTTC
CDR3aa: CAISESIAGGSKEQFF

abundance: once
j_gene: TRBJ2-5
d_gene: TRBD2
v_gene: TRBV19
CDR3nt: TGTGCCAGTAGTAGAAGACTAGCGGGAGGGCCCCAAGAGACCCAGTACTTC
CDR3aa: CASSRRLAGGPQETQYF

abundance: once
j_gene: TRBJ2-5
d_gene: TRBD2
v_gene: TRBV7-2
CDR3nt: TGTGCCAGCAGCTTAACTAGCGGGCAAGAGACCCAGTACTTC
CDR3aa: CASSLTSGQETQYF

abundance: .
j_gene: TRBJ2-3
d_gene: .
v_gene: TRBV4-3
CDR3nt: TGCGCCAGCAGCCTTCTAGTCATCACAGATACGCAGTATTTT
CDR3aa: CASSLLVITDTQYF

abundance: .
j_gene: TRBJ1-5
d_gene: TRBD1
v_gene: TRBV5-6
CDR3nt: TGTGCCAGCAGCTTCCAGGACAGGGAGAATCAGCCCCAGCATTTT
CDR3aa: CASSFQDRENQPQHF

abundance: .
j_gene: TRBJ2-5
d_gene: TRBD2
v_gene: TRBV19
CDR3nt: TGTGCCAGTACCCCGATCGGGGGGGCTGGGGAGACCCAGTACTTC
CDR3aa: CASTPIGGAGETQYF

abundance: once
j_gene: TRBJ2-7
d_gene: .
v_gene: TRBV5-1
CDR3nt: TGCGCCAGCAGCTTGGACGTGGGGGCCCAATGGGAGCAGTACTTC
CDR3aa: CASSLDVGAQWEQYF

abundance: .
j_gene: TRBJ2-1
d_gene: .
v_gene: TRBV18
CDR3nt: TGTGCCAGCTCGAGGGCAAGCCAGGTTTCGGGTGAGCAGTTCTTC
CDR3aa: CASSRASQVSGEQFF

abundance: once
j_gene: TRBJ2-1
d_gene: TRBD2
v_gene: TRBV2
CDR3nt: TGTGCCAGCAGGGGACTAGCGGGTATGGGGAATGAGCAGTTCTTC
CDR3aa: CASRGLAGMGNEQFF

abundance: .
j_gene: TRBJ2-2
d_gene: .
v_gene: TRBV6-5
CDR3nt: TGTGCCAGCTGCTACCACTTGGCCGGGGAGCTGTTTTTT
CDR3aa: CASCYHLAGELFF

abundance: .
j_gene: TRBJ1-6
d_gene: TRBD1
v_gene: TRBV6-5
CDR3nt: TGTGCCAGCAGTCAGGGACAGGTCGGATCACCCCTCCACTTT
CDR3aa: CASSQGQVGSPLHF

abundance: .
j_gene: TRBJ1-1
d_gene: .
v_gene: TRBV6-1
CDR3nt: TGTGCCACCCTTTCAGGAGGGATCAGTAGCGCTGAAGCTTTCTTT
CDR3aa: CATLSGGISSAEAFF

abundance: .
j_gene: TRBJ2-7
d_gene: TRBD1
v_gene: TRBV9
CDR3nt: TGTGCCAGCAGCGTAGCGGGACAGGGGAGCCACGAGCAGTACTTC
CDR3aa: CASSVAGQGSHEQYF

abundance: .
j_gene: TRBJ1-3
d_gene: .
v_gene: TRBV6-5
CDR3nt: TGTGCCAGCAGTTACTCTCGGGGAGGGGGAAACACCATATATTTT
CDR3aa: CASSYSRGGGNTIYF

abundance: .
j_gene: TRBJ2-5
d_gene: TRBD2
v_gene: TRBV29-1
CDR3nt: TGCAGCGTTGACAGCGGGAGGGCCCGGGAGACCCAGTACTTC
CDR3aa: CSVDSGRARETQYF

abundance: .
j_gene: TRBJ1-4
d_gene: TRBD1
v_gene: TRBV19
CDR3nt: TGTGCCAGTAGTTTTTGGACAGGGGAAAAACTGTTTTTT
CDR3aa: CASSFWTGEKLFF

abundance: .
j_gene: TRBJ2-7
d_gene: TRBD2
v_gene: TRBV5-1
CDR3nt: TGCGCCAGCAGCCTACCGACTAGCGGGGGTTCCTACGAGCAGTACTTC
CDR3aa: CASSLPTSGGSYEQYF

abundance: .
j_gene: TRBJ1-4
d_gene: .
v_gene: TRBV6-1
CDR3nt: TGTGCCAGCAGTGAAGGGACAAGAACTAATGAAAAACTGTTTTTT
CDR3aa: CASSEGTRTNEKLFF

abundance: many
j_gene: TRBJ1-2
d_gene: .
v_gene: TRBV15
CDR3nt: TGTGCCACCAGCAGAGATACAGGGAACTATGGCTACACCTTC
CDR3aa: CATSRDTGNYGYTF

abundance: once
j_gene: TRBJ2-1
d_gene: .
v_gene: TRBV7-9
CDR3nt: TGTGCCAGCAGCTCAGGAGGAGAGCAGTTCTTC
CDR3aa: CASSSGGEQFF

abundance: .
j_gene: TRBJ2-7
d_gene: .
v_gene: TRBV4-2
CDR3nt: TGTGCCAGCAGCCAAGCAGGGCGAGGCGAGCAGTACTTC
CDR3aa: CASSQAGRGEQYF

abundance: .
j_gene: TRBJ1-3
d_gene: .
v_gene: TRBV7-9
CDR3nt: TGTGCCAGCAGCCTCATACTCTCTGGAAACACCATATATTTT
CDR3aa: CASSLILSGNTIYF

abundance: .
j_gene: TRBJ2-7
d_gene: .
v_gene: TRBV7-2
CDR3nt: TGTGCCAGCAGCTTACCCAACTTCTACGAGCAGTACTTC
CDR3aa: CASSLPNFYEQYF

abundance: .
j_gene: TRBJ1-3
d_gene: .
v_gene: TRBV5-1
CDR3nt: TGCGCCAGCAGCTTGCCGGGCTCTGGAAACACCATATATTTT
CDR3aa: CASSLPGSGNTIYF

abundance: .
j_gene: TRBJ2-7
d_gene: TRBD2
v_gene: TRBV5-5
CDR3nt: TGTGCCAGCAGCTTGGGAATGGTACTTGACCAGCGGGGGACCTCCTACGAGCAGTACTTC
CDR3aa: CASSLGMVLDQRGTSYEQYF

abundance: .
j_gene: TRBJ2-1
d_gene: TRBD2
v_gene: TRBV18
CDR3nt: TGTGCCAGCTCATACGATCCCGGGACTAGCGGGCTCAAGCAGTTCTTC
CDR3aa: CASSYDPGTSGLKQFF

abundance: .
j_gene: TRBJ1-5
d_gene: .
v_gene: TRBV27
CDR3nt: TGTGCCAGCAGTTTTCGGGGAATCGGGAATCAGCCCCAGCATTTT
CDR3aa: CASSFRGIGNQPQHF

abundance: .
j_gene: TRBJ2-3
d_gene: TRBD2
v_gene: TRBV11-2
CDR3nt: TGTGCCAGCAGCTTAGTTGGCGGGGGGGCAACAGATACGCAGTATTTT
CDR3aa: CASSLVGGGATDTQYF

abundance: once
j_gene: TRBJ1-3
d_gene: .
v_gene: TRBV5-1
CDR3nt: TGCGCCAGCAGCTTGGCTGCGTCAGGGAACACCATATATTTT
CDR3aa: CASSLAASGNTIYF

abundance: .
j_gene: TRBJ1-1
d_gene: .
v_gene: TRBV5-1
CDR3nt: TGCGCCAGCAGCTCGACGGGTCGGAACACTGAAGCTTTCTTT
CDR3aa: CASSSTGRNTEAFF

abundance: .
j_gene: TRBJ1-2
d_gene: TRBD1
v_gene: TRBV6-1
CDR3nt: TGTGCCAGCAGTGAGTGGACAGGGCTCGGGAACACCTTC
CDR3aa: CASSEWTGLGNTF

abundance: .
j_gene: TRBJ2-4
d_gene: TRBD2
v_gene: TRBV5-1
CDR3nt: TGCGCCAGCAGCTTGAATCCCGGCGGGAGGAACATTCAGTACTTC
CDR3aa: CASSLNPGGRNIQYF